Listed here are 12 T cell receptor beta chains from one sample, sequenced in a study of blood T cell repertoires in COVID-19. Assay: immunoSEQ multiplex PCR; the TCRdb copy retains only in-frame clones and omits some. Altogether 180,000 or so clones are present, around four fifths being singletons, with the ten largest covering about 3.5%. The sample consisted of PBMCs or T cells enriched from blood (not recorded which). These receptors came from a woman between 45 and 60 years old in a cohort exposed to, infected with or recovered from COVID-19 (not recorded which).

The chain recombines TRBV18 with TRBJ2-1; 12 nucleotides align to TRBD1. Looked up from germline, CDR1 is KGHSH and CDR2 is LQKENI. V was pared by 1 base and J by 11 bases, with 3 bases of the junction left unmatched. The CDR3 totals 14 residues. The CDR3 sequence: CASSPRGQGAKQFF. As DNA, the CDR3 is TGTGCCAGCTCACCACGGGGACAGGGGGCTAAGCAGTTCTTC.

The chain employs TRBV19 and TRBJ2-5, with TRBD2 identical over 12 bases. CDR3 length equals 19 residues. Germline V gives CDR1 LNHDA, CDR2 SQIVND (reference sequence). With 5 bases clipped from V and 5 bases from J, the junction kept 18 bases outside the gene matches. The CDR3 region has the DNA TGTGCCAGTAGTGAGTCCCGCAATCGTCTAGCGGGGGGGCTGGAGACCCAGTACTTC. Translated: CASSESRNRLAGGLETQYF.

This chain links TRBV7-2 with TRBJ2-1; 9 positions match TRBD2. Germline lookup yields CDR1 SGHTA and CDR2 FQGNSA. The CDR3 contains 16 residues. The ends lost 5 bases at V and 10 bases at J; junction bases unmatched: 15. The CDR3 reads CASSLRLAGGKGEQFF. Written as DNA, the CDR3 is TGTGCCAGCAGCCTCCGCCTCGCGGGGGGGAAGGGGGAGCAGTTCTTC.

The rearrangement joins TRBV5-1 to TRBJ2-5; 10 bases are shared with TRBD1. The CDR3 consists of 17 residues. Germline values: CDR1 SGHRS, CDR2 YFSETQ. J lost 5 bases, V lost 0 bases, and 10 bases had no gene match. The CDR3 loop reads CASSLEGRQGAPETQYF. CDR3 nucleotide sequence: TGCGCCAGCAGCTTGGAGGGGCGACAGGGGGCACCTGAGACCCAGTACTTC. Together with reference TRBV5-1 and TRBJ2-5, the CDR3 gives the full variable domain: KAGVTQTPRYLIKTRGQQVTLSCSPISGHRSVSWYQQTPGQGLQFLFEYFSETQRNKGNFPGRFSGRQFSNSRSEMNVSTLELGDSALYLCASSLEGRQGAPETQYFGPGTRLLVL.

The CDR3 bases are TGTGCCAGCAGTTTGGGGGGGGCGCGGACAATTGAAGCTTTCTTT. It translates to CASSLGGARTIEAFF. The chain uses TRBV28 and TRBJ1-1; the D gene is possibly TRBD1 (6 bases). The CDR3 consists of 15 residues. Looked up from germline, CDR1 is MDHEN and CDR2 is SYDVKM. Between the trimmed V and J ends, which lost 3 bases and 7 bases, there was a span of 18 bases.

The chain uses TRBV12-5 and TRBJ1-5; 8 nucleotides align to TRBD1. The CDR3 extends over 14 amino acids. J was trimmed by 7 bases and V by 7 bases; bases with no gene match: 9. Germline values: CDR1 LGHNT, CDR2 FRNRAP. CDR3 amino acids: CASETTGGVQPQHF. CDR3 nucleotides: TGTGCTAGTGAGACCACAGGGGGTGTGCAGCCCCAGCATTTT. Variable domain in full (rest from reference TRBV12-5 and TRBJ1-5): DARVTQTPRHKVTEMGQEVTMRCQPILGHNTVFWYRQTMMQGLELLAYFRNRAPLDDSGMPKDRFSAEMPDATLATLKIQPSEPRDSAVYFCASETTGGVQPQHFGDGTRLSIL.

CDR3 bases: TGTGCCAGCAGTTTAGGGGCGGGAGTAATATCTGCCGAGCAGTACTTC. Protein sequence: CASSLGAGVISAEQYF. The chain uses TRBV28 and TRBJ2-7; 7 bases are shared with TRBD2. V shed 2 bases, J shed 6 bases, and the junction held 13 bases outside the gene matches. This CDR3 is built from 16 residues. Germline V CDR1 and CDR2: MDHEN, SYDVKM.

As DNA, the CDR3 is TGTGCCAGCAGCAGCCGGGACAGTGGCAGCTATGGCTACACCTTC. This encodes CASSSRDSGSYGYTF. The genes are TRBV9 and TRBJ1-2; the match to TRBD1 covers 7 bases. The CDR3 loop spans 15 amino acids. Per germline, CDR1 SGDLS and CDR2 YYNGEE. Trimming removed 4 bases from V and 4 bases from J; junction bases left unmatched: 10.

The chain combines TRBV7-6 with TRBJ2-7, with TRBD1 matching 7 bases. The CDR3 is 13 residues long. After removal of 5 bases from V and 3 bases from J, the junction contained 4 bases not matched to a gene. Per germline, CDR1 SGHVS and CDR2 FNYEAQ. The CDR3 DNA follows: TGTGCCAGCAGCCCGGGACAGTACTACGAGCAGTACTTC. This translates into CASSPGQYYEQYF. Together with reference TRBV7-6 and TRBJ2-7, the CDR3 gives the full variable domain: GAGVSQSPRYKVTKRGQDVALRCDPISGHVSLYWYRQALGQGPEFLTYFNYEAQQDKSGLPNDRFSAERPEGSISTLTIQRTEQRDSAMYRCASSPGQYYEQYFGPGTRLTVT.

The chain has TRBV7-9 and TRBJ1-1; 7 bases map to TRBD1. V shed 4 bases and J 2 bases; nucleotides not matched to a gene: 10. Germline-derived CDR1 and CDR2 are SEHNR and FQNEAQ (reference sequence). This CDR3 is built from 16 residues. The CDR3 reads CASSSMAGGRNTEAFF. For the CDR3, the DNA is TGTGCCAGCAGCTCCATGGCAGGGGGTAGAAACACTGAAGCTTTCTTT.

This chain uses TRBV30 with TRBJ2-5; tentative D call: TRBD2 (5 bases). V lost 4 bases to trimming and J lost 0 bases, with 9 bases between them. The CDR3 sequence is 13 residues long. The V gene's germline CDR1 is GTSNPN and CDR2 SVGIG (reference sequence). In nucleotides, the CDR3 is TGTGCCTGGACTAAGGGAGACCAAGAGACCCAGTACTTC. Residues: CAWTKGDQETQYF.

V usage is TRBV14 and J usage is TRBJ1-3, with D uncertain. Germline V gene data show CDR1 as SGHDN and CDR2 as FVKESK. There are 19 residues in the CDR3. Trimming stripped 0 bases from V and 1 base from J, with 19 bases between. The CDR3 loop reads CASSQDPRVPVWSGNTIYF. The CDR3 DNA reads TGTGCCAGCAGCCAAGATCCGCGGGTACCGGTCTGGTCTGGAAACACCATATATTTT.